What follows are 30 T cell receptor beta chains derived from one specimen sequenced in a study of T cell responses to AZD1222 COVID-19 vaccine. Generated by immunoSEQ multiplex PCR, the TCRdb table keeps only in-frame clones and is missing some. The repertoire holds approximately 300,000 clones, with 90% to 95% as singletons. The sample in question was peripheral blood, obtained 28 days after the second AZD1222 dose. The receptors stem from an adult who received the AZD1222 COVID-19 vaccine.

This sequence joins TRBV6-5 and TRBJ1-6; D is possibly TRBD1 (5 bases). The CDR3 consists of 14 residues. Germline CDR1 MNHEY, CDR2 SVGAGI. V shed 0 bases and J shed 8 bases, with 8 bases lying between them. In nucleotides, the CDR3 is TGTGCCAGCAGTTACTCGGGGACGGATTCACCCCTCCACTTT. It yields the protein CASSYSGTDSPLHF.

The rearrangement uses TRBV3-1 (or the pseudogene TRBV3-2) and TRBJ1-1, with D perhaps TRBD1 (5 bases). Per the germline V gene, CDR1 is LGHDT and CDR2 is YNNKEL (reference sequence). The CDR3 has 15 amino acids. With 2 bases removed from V and 1 base from J, the gap between germline ends came to 11 bases. The CDR3 reads CASSQLPGKNTEAFF. Written as DNA, the CDR3 is TGTGCCAGCAGCCAACTCCCAGGGAAGAACACTGAAGCTTTCTTT.

This clone was counted once. The V call is TRBV11-2, the J call TRBJ2-5; 7 bases align to TRBD1. This CDR3 contains 17 residues. V lost 0 bases and J lost 5; bases outside the gene matches: 12. Looked up from germline, CDR1 is SGHAT and CDR2 is FQNNGV. In DNA, the CDR3 is TGTGCCAGCAGCTTAGACCCCGGACAGGACCGTAGGGAGACCCAGTACTTC. It translates to CASSLDPGQDRRETQYF.

The CDR3 nucleotides are TGCGCCAGCAGCCAAAATGGGGATGAGCAGTTCTTC. Protein: CASSQNGDEQFF. The V gene is TRBV4-1, the J gene TRBJ2-1; no firm D call. The CDR3 runs 12 residues. Deletions cut 2 bases from V and 8 bases from J, with 7 bases between. The germline CDR1 and CDR2 sequences are MGHRA and YSYEKL.

This clone has just a few counts. The chain joins TRBV29-1 to TRBJ2-1; D perhaps matches TRBD2 (5 bases). The CDR3 runs 16 residues. Deletions cut 1 base from V and 3 bases from J, with 16 bases between. Germline values: CDR1 SQVTM, CDR2 ANQGSEA. The DNA for the CDR3 is TGCAGCGTTGAAGGAGGAGGCCCCGGTGTCTACAATGAGCAGTTCTTC. It is translated as CSVEGGGPGVYNEQFF.

The chain is built from TRBV19 and TRBJ1-3; 8 positions agree with TRBD1. Germline lookup yields CDR1 LNHDA and CDR2 SQIVND (reference sequence). V gave up 5 bases and J gave up 1 base; unmatched junction bases: 13. The CDR3 is 18 residues long. The CDR3 DNA sequence: TGTGCCAGTAGTGCCACCGGGACAGGTTACAGATCTGGAAACACCATATATTTT. This encodes CASSATGTGYRSGNTIYF.

The V gene is TRBV4-2, the J gene TRBJ2-1; D may be TRBD2 (7 bases). This CDR3 is built from 16 residues. Germline V gene sequence: CDR1 LGHNA, CDR2 YNFKEQ. Trimming stripped 1 base from V and 0 bases from J, with 10 bases between. This chain's CDR3 is CASSQVAGASYNEQFF. The CDR3 DNA is TGTGCCAGCAGCCAAGTCGCGGGGGCCTCCTACAATGAGCAGTTCTTC.

V and J are TRBV28 and TRBJ1-2; 9 nucleotides match TRBD1. The CDR3 length is 15 residues. V shed 1 base, J shed 6 bases, and the junction held 6 bases outside the gene matches. Germline V gene lookup returns CDR1 MDHEN and CDR2 SYDVKM. This CDR3 reads CASSLSGQGGNGYTF. The CDR3 DNA reads as TGTGCCAGCAGTTTATCGGGACAGGGAGGCAATGGCTACACCTTC.

V usage is TRBV28 and J usage is TRBJ1-5; a possible D gene is TRBD1 (6 bases). CDR1 and CDR2 (germline): MDHEN, SYDVKM. V was clipped by 3 bases and J by 6 bases, with 9 bases between them. The CDR3 runs to 13 residues. As DNA, the CDR3 is TGTGCCAGCAGTTTTTTGGGGGCTCAGCCCCAGCATTTT. Its protein is CASSFLGAQPQHF. Combining the CDR3 with reference TRBV28 and TRBJ1-5 gives the whole variable domain DVKVTQSSRYLVKRTGEKVFLECVQDMDHENMFWYRQDPGLGLRLIYFSYDVKMKEKGDIPEGYSVSREKKERFSLILESASTNQTSMYLCASSFLGAQPQHFGDGTRLSIL.

The J gene is TRBJ1-2, the V gene TRBV4-2; 7 positions match TRBD1. The CDR3 is 15 residues long. Per the germline V gene, CDR1 is LGHNA and CDR2 is YNFKEQ. J lost 8 bases, V lost 0 bases, and 9 bases had no gene match. This CDR3 reads CASSQDQQGLYGYTF. The DNA for the CDR3 is TGTGCCAGCAGCCAAGACCAACAGGGGCTTTACGGCTACACCTTC.

This clone was recorded once. The chain combines TRBV29-1 with TRBJ2-7, with 9 bases matching TRBD1. This CDR3 contains 14 residues. Germline values: CDR1 SQVTM, CDR2 ANQGSEA. V shed 4 bases, J shed 2 bases, and the junction held 6 bases outside the gene matches. CDR3 nucleotide sequence: TGCAGCGTTGGCTCGACAGGGGGAGCCTACGAGCAGTACTTC. It translates to CSVGSTGGAYEQYF.

The chain is built from TRBV9 and TRBJ1-2; D is ambiguous. CDR3 size: 15 residues. V lost 0 bases, J lost 0 bases, and 9 bases lay in between. The V gene's germline CDR1 is SGDLS and CDR2 YYNGEE. In nucleotides, the CDR3 is TGTGCCAGCAGCGTAGCTACATCTTCTAACTATGGCTACACCTTC. Translated: CASSVATSSNYGYTF.

V is TRBV5-1 and J is TRBJ1-6; 9 nucleotides match TRBD1. After removal of 5 bases from V and 7 bases from J, the junction contained 4 bases not matched to a gene. This CDR3 spans 14 amino acids. Germline-derived CDR1 and CDR2 are SGHRS and YFSETQ. CDR3 nucleotides: TGCGCCAGCAGAGCCGGGACAGGGAATTCACCCCTCCACTTT. Its translation: CASRAGTGNSPLHF.

The chain links TRBV5-4 to TRBJ1-5; D remains ambiguous. From germline, CDR1 is SGHNT and CDR2 YYREEE (reference sequence). The CDR3 totals 14 residues. Trimming cost V 0 bases and J 4 bases, with 8 bases left between them. The CDR3 spells CASSLAPVNQPQHF. Written as DNA, the CDR3 is TGTGCCAGCAGCTTGGCTCCGGTTAATCAGCCCCAGCATTTT.

The V call is TRBV28, the J call TRBJ2-4, with D perhaps assigned TRBD1 or TRBD2 (5 bases each). There are 17 residues in the CDR3. V shed 4 bases and J shed 8 bases, with 24 bases lying between them. Germline CDR1 is MDHEN and CDR2 is SYDVKM. CDR3 amino acids: CASSSLHSLGRGDIQYF. The CDR3 bases are TGTGCCAGCAGTTCCCTACACTCGTTAGGGAGAGGGGACATTCAGTACTTC.

This clone was seen a handful of times. CDR3 in DNA: TGTGCCAGCAGCAAACCTCAAGACAGGGATAATAACTATGGCTACACCTTC. It yields the protein CASSKPQDRDNNYGYTF. The chain employs TRBV21-1 and TRBJ1-2; TRBD1, the D gene given by the table, was not confirmed from the DNA. TRBV21-1 is recorded as a pseudogene. The CDR3 has 17 residues.

The V call is TRBV5-5, the J call TRBJ1-2; 9 bases agree with TRBD1. Germline V lookup: CDR1 SGHKS, CDR2 YYEKEE (reference sequence). This CDR3 region has 14 residues. With 1 base clipped from V and 5 bases from J, the junction kept 3 bases outside the gene matches. CDR3: CASSLLDRGYGYTF. As DNA, the CDR3 is TGTGCCAGCAGCTTGTTGGACAGGGGTTATGGCTACACCTTC.

V usage is TRBV19 and J usage is TRBJ1-5; weak D call: TRBD1 (6 bases). CDR3 length: 15 amino acids. CDR1 is LNHDA and CDR2 is SQIVND in the germline V gene (reference sequence). The germline V and J ends were trimmed by 6 bases and 3 bases, with 15 bases remaining between them. The CDR3 DNA reads TGTGCCAGTAGCATTGGACAGCGCAACAATCAGCCCCAGCATTTT. This encodes CASSIGQRNNQPQHF.

CDR3 nucleotides: TGCGCCAGCAGCCCTGGACAGGTATATCGAGGCTACACCTTC. The encoded protein is CASSPGQVYRGYTF. The genes are TRBV5-1 and TRBJ1-2, with 7 positions matching TRBD1. This CDR3 contains 14 residues. V shed 4 bases, J shed 8 bases, and the junction held 11 bases outside the gene matches. Germline loops: CDR1 SGHRS, CDR2 YFSETQ. Supplemented by reference TRBV5-1 and TRBJ1-2, the full variable domain reads KAGVTQTPRYLIKTRGQQVTLSCSPISGHRSVSWYQQTPGQGLQFLFEYFSETQRNKGNFPGRFSGRQFSNSRSEMNVSTLELGDSALYLCASSPGQVYRGYTFGSGTRLTVV.

This clone was seen only a few times. This chain uses TRBV2 with TRBJ1-2; no clear D. The CDR3 sequence is 12 residues long. V lost 5 bases, J lost 5 bases, and 9 bases lay in between. Germline assignment: CDR1 SNHLY and CDR2 FYNNEI. The CDR3 DNA sequence: TGTGCCAGCAGTCGGGCGGGGTATGGCTACACCTTC. Encoded protein: CASSRAGYGYTF.

The chain combines TRBV5-4 with TRBJ2-5; tentative D call: TRBD1 (6 bases). The CDR3 covers 13 residues. Germline loops: CDR1 SGHNT, CDR2 YYREEE (reference sequence). Trimming cost V 4 bases and J 4 bases, with 11 bases left between them. The CDR3 DNA sequence: TGTGCCAGCAGCATTCAGGGGCGAGAGACCCAGTACTTC. Protein sequence: CASSIQGRETQYF. Using reference TRBV5-4 and TRBJ2-5 for the parts outside the CDR3, the full variable domain is ETGVTQSPTHLIKTRGQQVTLRCSSQSGHNTVSWYQQALGQGPQFIFQYYREEENGRGNFPPRFSGLQFPNYSSELNVNALELDDSALYLCASSIQGRETQYFGPGTRLLVL.

The chain carries TRBV9 and TRBJ1-2; no firm D call. This CDR3 has 14 amino acids. Germline V lookup: CDR1 SGDLS, CDR2 YYNGEE. Trimming cost V 0 bases and J 4 bases, with 10 bases left between them. In nucleotides, the CDR3 is TGTGCCAGCAGCGTAGGTGGGGATTTCTATGGCTACACCTTC. Amino acid sequence: CASSVGGDFYGYTF.

CDR3 in amino acids: CASRPLGQGAFTEAFF. The CDR3 DNA is TGTGCCAGCAGGCCCCTCGGACAGGGGGCCTTCACTGAAGCTTTCTTT. V and J are TRBV7-8 and TRBJ1-1, with 11 bases identical to TRBD1. Germline V gives CDR1 SGHVS, CDR2 FQNEAQ. This CDR3 contains 16 residues. V was pared by 6 bases and J by 4 bases, with 10 bases of the junction left unmatched.

The chain couples TRBV6-5 to TRBJ2-3; D is perhaps TRBD1 (5 bases). V was shortened by 6 bases and J by 0 bases, with 10 bases between the two germline ends. The germline gives CDR1 MNHEY, CDR2 SVGAGI. The CDR3 is 14 residues long. The CDR3 spells CASRTGPSTDTQYF. In nucleotides, the CDR3 is TGTGCCAGCAGAACAGGTCCTAGCACAGATACGCAGTATTTT.

V is TRBV5-1 and J is TRBJ2-2; either TRBD1 or TRBD2 may supply D (5 bases each). The V end was cut by 2 bases, the J end by 2 bases, with 7 bases between. The CDR3 spans 14 residues. Per germline, CDR1 SGHRS and CDR2 YFSETQ. The CDR3 sequence is CASSFGDNTGELFF. In DNA form, the CDR3 reads TGCGCCAGCAGCTTCGGGGACAACACCGGGGAGCTGTTTTTT.

The V call is TRBV19, the J call TRBJ2-1, with D maybe TRBD1 (5 bases). V was shortened by 5 bases and J by 2 bases, with 13 bases between the two germline ends. The germline gives CDR1 LNHDA, CDR2 SQIVND (reference sequence). The CDR3 is 15 amino acids. The CDR3 nucleotides are TGTGCCAGTAGTCCACAGGTTACCCCCTACAATGAGCAGTTCTTC. This gives the protein CASSPQVTPYNEQFF.

This chain joins TRBV2 and TRBJ1-1; no clear D. Germline-derived CDR1 and CDR2 are SNHLY and FYNNEI. V lost 6 bases, J lost 1 base, and 6 bases lay in between. This CDR3 spans 12 amino acids. The CDR3 coding sequence is TGTGCCAGCAGGGGCGGGAACACTGAAGCTTTCTTT. Translating it yields CASRGGNTEAFF.

This clone was counted a single time. Within the sample, other DNA sequences also encode this same CDR3. The chain has TRBV5-1 and TRBJ2-3, with unresolved D. The CDR3 is made up of 12 amino acids. Trimming took off 1 base at V and 0 bases at J, with 0 bases between the two ends. Germline loops: CDR1 SGHRS, CDR2 YFSETQ. In DNA, the CDR3 is TGCGCCAGCAGCTTGAGCACAGATACGCAGTATTTT. The encoded protein is CASSLSTDTQYF.

The chain is built from TRBV15 and TRBJ1-4, with a tentative D call TRBD1 (5 bases). Between the trimmed V and J ends, which lost 0 bases and 7 bases, there was a span of 9 bases. Germline loops: CDR1 LNHNV, CDR2 YYDKDF (reference sequence). The CDR3 has 14 residues. In DNA form, the CDR3 reads TGTGCCACCAGCAGAGATTTGGGGGTTGAAAAACTGTTTTTT. This translates into CATSRDLGVEKLFF.

This clone was recorded once. The CDR3, as DNA: TGCGCCAGCAGCCAAGTCAGGGGGCAACAGCCCCAGCATTTT. Protein sequence: CASSQVRGQQPQHF. J is TRBJ1-5 and V is TRBV4-1, with 8 bases matching TRBD1. Germline CDR1 and CDR2: MGHRA and YSYEKL. CDR3 length: 14 amino acids. V trimming: 1 base; J trimming: 7 bases; junction bases outside the gene matches: 3.